The rows below give T cell receptor beta chains drawn from one sample of a study of control samples from healthy donors and cancer patients. Using immunoSEQ multiplex PCR, the repertoire was profiled, and TCRdb retains in-frame clones only, with some absent. The table lists 85,000 to 95,000 clones, about 85% of them singletons, with about 15% in the top ten. Sequenced input: blood. The receptors stem from a woman between 65 and 79 years old in good health. Each CDR3 is given with its conserved first and last residue. A D gene is named only where the DNA matches it firmly. Where a row states a size, it is once, few, many or the class of an expanded clone; other rows omit it.

D	size	V	J	CDR3	DNA
TRBD1	once	TRBV5-4	TRBJ1-2	CASSFLQGLYGYTF	TGTGCCAGCAGCTTTTTACAGGGGCTTTATGGCTACACCTTC
.	.	TRBV13	TRBJ1-2	CASSGGLNYGYTF	TGTGCCAGCAGTGGGGGCTTGAACTATGGCTACACCTTC
.	.	TRBV12-3/TRBV12-4	TRBJ1-6	CASRPGVGSPLHF	TGTGCCAGCAGACCAGGGGTCGGTTCACCCCTCCACTTT
.	.	TRBV7-2	TRBJ2-5	CASSSGLQETQYF	TGTGCCAGCAGCTCAGGACTCCAAGAGACCCAGTACTTC
.	once	TRBV10-3	TRBJ2-7	CAIREPPSYEQYF	TGTGCCATCAGAGAACCTCCTTCCTACGAGCAGTACTTC
TRBD2	few	TRBV9	TRBJ2-1	CASSGAGGPLDEQFF	TGTGCCAGCAGCGGAGCGGGAGGGCCATTAGATGAGCAGTTCTTC
TRBD1	.	TRBV18	TRBJ1-5	CASSNNRGLVSNQPQHF	TGTGCCAGCTCAAATAACAGGGGGCTCGTAAGCAATCAGCCCCAGCATTTT
.	.	TRBV30	TRBJ1-2	CAWSVGPRSFLTF	TGTGCCTGGAGTGTAGGTCCGCGATCGTTCCTCACCTTC
.	.	TRBV7-2	TRBJ1-5	CASSLRGEPQHF	TGTGCCAGCAGCTTACGTGGAGAGCCCCAGCATTTT
TRBD2	.	TRBV19	TRBJ2-1	CASSSRLAGRSYNEQFF	TGTGCCAGTAGTAGTCGGCTAGCGGGGCGCTCCTACAATGAGCAGTTCTTC
TRBD2	.	TRBV4-3	TRBJ2-1	CASSPQVSGRAHEQFF	TGCGCCAGCAGCCCACAAGTCAGCGGGAGGGCTCATGAGCAGTTCTTC
.	.	TRBV21-1	TRBJ2-1	CASTIAGGPGNEQFF	TGTGCCAGCACAATAGCGGGAGGGCCGGGCAATGAGCAGTTCTTC
.	.	TRBV5-4	TRBJ1-2	CASSPGERNYGYTF	TGTGCCAGCAGCCCAGGGGAAAGAAACTATGGCTACACCTTC
.	.	TRBV7-2	TRBJ2-6	CASTPSGSGANVLTF	TGTGCCAGCACACCGAGCGGCTCTGGGGCCAACGTCCTGACTTTC
.	.	TRBV19	TRBJ2-7	CASSIYRGPVNEQYF	TGTGCCAGTAGTATCTATAGAGGGCCGGTGAACGAGCAGTACTTC
.	.	TRBV10-3	TRBJ2-3	CAISESMVTSDTQYF	TGTGCCATCAGTGAGTCGATGGTGACCTCAGATACGCAGTATTTT
TRBD1	.	TRBV7-2	TRBJ1-2	CASSSDRGVYGYTF	TGTGCCAGCAGCTCGGACAGGGGTGTCTATGGCTACACCTTC
.	.	TRBV7-2	TRBJ2-7	CASSLGQGIYEQYF	TGTGCCAGCAGCTTAGGCCAGGGGATATACGAGCAGTACTTC
.	once	TRBV5-5	TRBJ1-2	CASSLLGTDDYGYTF	TGTGCCAGCAGCCTTCTCGGGACGGATGACTATGGCTACACCTTC
.	.	TRBV7-9	TRBJ2-2	CASSLAGQPNTGELFF	TGTGCCAGCAGCTTAGCCGGGCAGCCGAACACCGGGGAGCTGTTTTTT
TRBD1	.	TRBV19	TRBJ2-5	CASRERQGNTETQYF	TGTGCCAGTAGGGAACGACAGGGGAATACGGAGACCCAGTACTTC
TRBD2	.	TRBV5-6	TRBJ2-2	CASSPTGLAVGVNTGELFF	TGTGCCAGCAGCCCCACGGGACTAGCGGTTGGAGTGAACACCGGGGAGCTGTTTTTT
.	.	TRBV12-3/TRBV12-4	TRBJ1-2	CASSFSQTIYTF	TGTGCCAGCAGTTTCTCCCAGACTATCTACACCTTC
TRBD1	.	TRBV19	TRBJ2-2	CATTLAGGIGELFF	TGTGCCACCACCCTGGCAGGGGGCATTGGGGAGCTGTTTTTT
.	few	TRBV6-5	TRBJ1-1	CASRPGDKSTEAFF	TGTGCCAGCAGGCCTGGAGACAAGAGTACTGAAGCTTTCTTT
TRBD2	.	TRBV7-2	TRBJ2-3	CASSHRLLAGVRNTQYF	TGTGCCAGCAGCCACCGACTTTTAGCGGGAGTCAGGAATACGCAGTATTTT
.	.	TRBV12-3/TRBV12-4	TRBJ2-7	CASSSVSYEQYF	TGTGCCAGCAGCTCGGTCTCCTACGAGCAGTACTTC
.	.	TRBV7-2	TRBJ1-2	CASSLQDYGYTF	TGTGCCAGCAGCTTACAGGACTATGGCTACACCTTC
.	.	TRBV29-1	TRBJ1-4	CSVQPTNEKLFF	TGCAGCGTTCAACCAACTAATGAAAAACTGTTTTTT
.	.	TRBV5-6	TRBJ2-3	CASSPPRGRTDTQYF	TGTGCCAGCAGCCCGCCCAGGGGAAGGACAGATACGCAGTATTTT
TRBD1	.	TRBV18	TRBJ2-7	CASSPAGTGTKEQYF	TGTGCCAGCTCACCAGCCGGGACAGGAACAAAAGAGCAGTACTTC
.	.	TRBV5-5	TRBJ2-1	CASSPRVGEQFF	TGTGCCAGCAGCCCGAGGGTCGGGGAGCAGTTCTTC
TRBD2	.	TRBV3-1/TRBV3-2	TRBJ2-3	CASSPGLASLGDTQYF	TGTGCCAGCAGCCCGGGACTAGCGAGTTTAGGGGATACGCAGTATTTT
.	.	TRBV7-2	TRBJ1-3	CASSPFDSGNTIYF	TGTGCCAGCAGCCCCTTCGACTCTGGAAACACCATATATTTT
TRBD2	.	TRBV7-9	TRBJ2-3	CASSLSALAGVTDTQYF	TGTGCCAGCAGCTTATCCGCCCTAGCGGGGGTAACAGATACGCAGTATTTT
TRBD1	.	TRBV5-6	TRBJ1-2	CASSPPDRVSGYTF	TGTGCCAGCAGCCCCCCGGACAGGGTAAGCGGCTACACCTTC
.	.	TRBV14	TRBJ2-1	CASSQDRYNEQFF	TGTGCCAGCAGCCAAGATCGATACAATGAGCAGTTCTTC
TRBD2	.	TRBV27	TRBJ2-1	CASSTGLAHNEQFF	TGTGCCAGCAGTACGGGACTAGCGCACAATGAGCAGTTCTTC
.	.	TRBV6-2/TRBV6-3	TRBJ2-2	CASSPRQMNTGELFF	TGTGCCAGCAGCCCTAGACAGATGAACACCGGGGAGCTGTTTTTT
.	.	TRBV11-2	TRBJ1-1	CASSLMNTEAFF	TGTGCCAGCAGCTTGATGAACACTGAAGCTTTCTTT
TRBD1	.	TRBV2	TRBJ1-5	CASSDTGTANQPQHF	TGTGCCAGCAGTGATACCGGGACAGCTAATCAGCCCCAGCATTTT
.	.	TRBV29-1	TRBJ1-1	CSVSIDPPSYEAFF	TGCAGCGTATCTATTGACCCCCCAAGTTATGAAGCTTTCTTT
.	.	TRBV5-1	TRBJ2-1	CASSFGREPQFF	TGCGCCAGCAGCTTCGGGCGGGAACCGCAGTTCTTC
.	.	TRBV6-1	TRBJ1-4	CASSEGLRVVATNEKLFF	TGTGCCAGCAGTGAAGGACTACGGGTTGTTGCAACTAATGAAAAACTGTTTTTT
.	.	TRBV7-2	TRBJ2-1	CASSPAYEQFF	TGTGCCAGCAGCCCCGCCTATGAGCAGTTCTTC
TRBD1	.	TRBV5-1	TRBJ1-1	CASSWDRRNTEAFF	TGCGCCAGCAGCTGGGACAGGAGGAACACTGAAGCTTTCTTT
TRBD1	.	TRBV12-3/TRBV12-4	TRBJ1-2	CASSRDSTYGYTF	TGTGCCAGCAGTCGGGACAGTACCTATGGCTACACCTTC
.	.	TRBV7-9	TRBJ2-7	CASSPDGSYEQYF	TGTGCCAGCAGCCCCGACGGCTCCTACGAGCAGTACTTC
.	.	TRBV10-3	TRBJ1-1	CAISESLTNTEAFF	TGTGCCATCAGTGAGTCACTGACCAACACTGAAGCTTTCTTT
.	.	TRBV24-1	TRBJ2-3	CATSDLADTQYF	TGTGCCACCAGTGATTTAGCAGATACGCAGTATTTT
.	.	TRBV20-1	TRBJ1-1	CSASVALNTEAFF	TGCAGTGCTAGTGTGGCTTTGAACACTGAAGCTTTCTTT